Listed here are 27 T cell receptor beta chains from one sample, sequenced in a study of shared clonotypes between healthy human individuals. Clones were sequenced by immunoSEQ multiplex PCR, and TCRdb holds only the in-frame ones, with some missing. The table includes 500,000 or so clones, about 96% detected once. Specimen: naive CD4+ T cells sorted from blood. Subset in this sample: CD45RA+ positively selected. The receptors stem from a woman younger than 45 in good health.

The rearrangement uses TRBV7-3 and TRBJ2-3, with 10 bases fitting TRBD2. Germline V CDR1 and CDR2: SGHTA, FQGTGA. Germline trimming cut 7 bases from V and 4 bases from J; bases unmatched to any gene: 14. This CDR3 region has 17 residues. DNA for the CDR3: TGTGCCAGCAAGGGTAACCGGCTAGCGGGAGTTTCAGATACGCAGTATTTT. Translation: CASKGNRLAGVSDTQYF.

This chain connects TRBV19 to TRBJ2-3, with 14 bases lining up with TRBD2. CDR3 length equals 18 residues. Looked up from germline, CDR1 is LNHDA and CDR2 is SQIVND (reference sequence). V lost 4 bases, J lost 0 bases, and 6 bases stayed unmatched. The CDR3 sequence: CASSKRLAGGASTDTQYF. CDR3 sequence (DNA): TGTGCCAGTAGTAAAAGACTAGCGGGAGGGGCTAGCACAGATACGCAGTATTTT.

This sequence joins TRBV7-7 and TRBJ2-5; unclear D gene. Germline values: CDR1 SSHAT, CDR2 FNYEAQ (reference sequence). Trimming removed 1 base at V and 5 bases at J, with 8 bases between. The CDR3 is made up of 13 amino acids. DNA for the CDR3: TGTGCCAGCAGCTTAGGGATGGGGGAGACCCAGTACTTC. Translation: CASSLGMGETQYF.

The rearrangement uses TRBV5-1 and TRBJ2-2, with D perhaps matching TRBD2 (6 bases). The V end was cut by 4 bases, the J end by 5 bases, with 15 bases between. The germline CDR1 and CDR2 sequences are SGHRS and YFSETQ. The CDR3 sequence is 15 residues long. CDR3 sequence reads: CASSGGAGRTGELFF. CDR3 nucleotide sequence: TGCGCCAGCAGCGGCGGGGCAGGGAGAACCGGGGAGCTGTTTTTT.

This clone was detected only once. The V and J genes are TRBV13 and TRBJ2-3; D is uncertain. The V gene lost 3 bases and the J gene lost 6 bases, with 7 bases spanning the gap. The CDR3 is 12 residues long. CDR1 and CDR2 from the germline V gene are PRHDT and FYEKMQ (reference sequence). The CDR3 coding sequence is TGTGCCAGCAGCTTCAAACCGGATACGCAGTATTTT. Amino acid sequence: CASSFKPDTQYF.

This clone was picked up one time. This chain links TRBV10-2 with TRBJ2-3; D might be TRBD1 or TRBD2, each matching 5 bases. The CDR3 loop spans 13 amino acids. Trimming removed 6 bases from V and 5 bases from J, with 12 bases in between. Germline assignment: CDR1 WSHSY and CDR2 SAAADI. CDR3 loop: CASRYGDVDTQYF. CDR3 nucleotide sequence: TGCGCCAGCAGGTACGGGGACGTAGATACGCAGTATTTT.

J is TRBJ2-7 and V is TRBV12-1; the table calls TRBD1, which could not be checked here. TRBV12-1 is listed as a pseudogene. This CDR3 region has 20 residues. The CDR3 protein is CASSFYPHRGVLRAEYEQYF. The CDR3, as DNA: TGTGCCAGCAGCTTTTATCCGCACAGGGGGGTATTACGGGCAGAATACGAGCAGTACTTC.

V gene TRBV29-1 combines with J gene TRBJ2-7, with TRBD2 matching 7 bases. CDR3 length: 14 residues. Trimming cost V 7 bases and J 0 bases; bases outside gene matches: 9. Germline V lookup: CDR1 SQVTM, CDR2 ANQGSEA. The CDR3 here is CSGVLATSSYEQYF. The CDR3 nucleotides are TGCAGCGGCGTACTAGCGACGAGCTCCTACGAGCAGTACTTC.

The J gene is TRBJ2-2, the V gene TRBV19, with 7 bases aligning to TRBD1. The ends lost 2 bases at V and 7 bases at J; junction bases unmatched: 7. The CDR3 sequence is 15 residues long. The germline gives CDR1 LNHDA, CDR2 SQIVND (reference sequence). CDR3 DNA: TGTGCCAGTAGTATAAAGACAGGGTGGGTCGGGGAGCTGTTTTTT. Its protein product is CASSIKTGWVGELFF. The full variable domain, with the rest looked up from reference TRBV19 and TRBJ2-2, is DGGITQSPKYLFRKEGQNVTLSCEQNLNHDAMYWYRQDPGQGLRLIYYSQIVNDFQKGDIAEGYSVSREKKESFPLTVTSAQKNPTAFYLCASSIKTGWVGELFFGEGSRLTVL.

In this sample, this clone turned up once. The V gene is TRBV2, the J gene TRBJ2-3, with D possibly being TRBD1 (6 bases). This CDR3 comprises 16 residues. The germline V gene encodes CDR1 SNHLY and CDR2 FYNNEI. Trimming stripped 6 bases from V and 11 bases from J, with 27 bases between. The CDR3 sequence is CASRGPRDRYQQGQYF. CDR3 nucleotide sequence: TGTGCCAGCAGGGGACCCCGGGACCGCTATCAACAGGGGCAGTATTTT.

This chain links TRBV19 with TRBJ2-5; tentative D call: TRBD1 (6 bases). The V gene's germline CDR1 is LNHDA and CDR2 SQIVND (reference sequence). The CDR3 has 14 amino acids. Trimming took off 1 base at V and 4 bases at J, with 10 bases between the two ends. The CDR3 sequence is CASSIAVRGETQYF. The CDR3 region has the DNA TGTGCCAGTAGTATAGCGGTCAGGGGAGAGACCCAGTACTTC.

The chain links TRBV30 to TRBJ2-5; possible D gene TRBD1, 6 bases. CDR1 is GTSNPN, CDR2 SVGIG, per germline (reference sequence). The V gene lost 5 bases and the J gene lost 1 base, with 11 bases spanning the gap. CDR3 length equals 13 residues. This chain's CDR3 is CAWGTQGQETQYF. The CDR3 DNA reads as TGTGCCTGGGGGACACAGGGCCAAGAGACCCAGTACTTC.

The rearrangement uses TRBV6-6 and TRBJ1-6, with TRBD1 as a possible D gene (6 bases). Germline lookup yields CDR1 MNHNY and CDR2 SVGAGI (reference sequence). V was trimmed by 5 bases and J by 0 bases, leaving 11 bases between them. The CDR3 sequence is 16 residues long. The CDR3 sequence is CASSPGQSSYNSPLHF. The CDR3, as DNA: TGTGCCAGCAGTCCTGGACAGAGCTCCTATAATTCACCCCTCCACTTT.

Comments on this clone: Additional DNA sequences in this sample encode the identical CDR3. The gene calls are TRBV6-5 and TRBJ1-5; no reliable D call. V lost 0 bases and J lost 7, with 10 bases in between. The CDR3 length is 14 residues. Germline CDR1 is MNHEY and CDR2 is SVGAGI. The CDR3 coding sequence is TGTGCCAGCAGTTACTCCGTTGGCGGACAGCCCCAGCATTTT. This translates into CASSYSVGGQPQHF.

This rearrangement joins TRBV12-1 to TRBJ2-7; the table's D call, TRBD2, has no DNA check behind it. TRBV12-1 is deemed a pseudogene. This CDR3 comprises 14 residues. For the CDR3, the DNA is TGTGCCAGCAGCTTTGGAGTCTTTCCCCCCGAGCAGTACTTC. Translation gives CASSFGVFPPEQYF.

This clone was found once. The gene calls are TRBV9 and TRBJ2-7; 10 bases agree with TRBD1. V shed 4 bases and J 2 bases; nucleotides not matched to a gene: 12. CDR1 and CDR2 (germline): SGDLS, YYNGEE. This CDR3 has 17 residues. The CDR3 spells CASSSSPDRGGTYEQYF. For the CDR3, the DNA is TGTGCCAGCAGCTCCAGTCCGGACAGGGGGGGAACCTACGAGCAGTACTTC. The variable domain in full, completed from reference TRBV9 and TRBJ2-7, reads DSGVTQTPKHLITATGQRVTLRCSPRSGDLSVYWYQQSLDQGLQFLIQYYNGEERAKGNILERFSAQQFPDLHSELNLSSLELGDSALYFCASSSSPDRGGTYEQYFGPGTRLTVT.

This rearrangement joins TRBV28 to TRBJ2-3; D is unclear. Germline CDR1 is MDHEN and CDR2 is SYDVKM. V lost 6 bases and J 4 bases, leaving 11 bases between the germline ends. This CDR3 is 13 amino acids long. CDR3 region: CASRPYGPDTQYF. CDR3 in DNA: TGTGCCAGCAGACCCTACGGCCCAGATACGCAGTATTTT.

The CDR3 DNA sequence: TGTGCCATCAGTGGTGAGATCTATGGCTACACCTTC. Protein sequence: CAISGEIYGYTF. The gene calls are TRBV10-3 and TRBJ1-2; D gene unclear. Trimming stripped 4 bases from V and 4 bases from J, with 7 bases between. This CDR3 is 12 amino acids long. The germline V gene has CDR1 ENHRY and CDR2 SYGVKD.

The gene calls are TRBV6-4 and TRBJ2-3; TRBD2 aligns across 9 bases. The junction had 6 bases not matched to a gene; V was cut back by 1 base and J by 4 bases. This CDR3 has 16 amino acids. The germline V gene has CDR1 MRHNA and CDR2 SNTAGT. The CDR3 here is CASSDWASGKADTQYF. The CDR3 nucleotides read TGTGCCAGCAGTGACTGGGCTAGCGGGAAGGCAGATACGCAGTATTTT.

The chain couples TRBV5-1 to TRBJ1-1; D remains unclear. The CDR3 covers 15 residues. Germline V gene data show CDR1 as SGHRS and CDR2 as YFSETQ. Trimming cost V 4 bases and J 1 base, with 14 bases left between them. The CDR3 bases are TGCGCCAGCAGCACCGGATCGGGAGGGAACACTGAAGCTTTCTTT. Protein product: CASSTGSGGNTEAFF.

This chain links TRBV7-9 with TRBJ1-5, with D maybe TRBD1 (5 bases). Germline values: CDR1 SEHNR, CDR2 FQNEAQ (reference sequence). The ends were cut back, 6 bases at V and 7 bases at J, with 13 bases in the middle. The CDR3 is made up of 13 amino acids. The CDR3 nucleotides are TGTGCCAGCAGGGGAGACAGTCGACAGCCCCAGCATTTT. Protein: CASRGDSRQPQHF.

CDR3 region: CASSLRALNTEAFF. In nucleotides, the CDR3 is TGTGCCAGCAGCTTGAGGGCGTTGAACACTGAAGCTTTCTTT. The chain uses TRBV7-6 and TRBJ1-1; D unclear. This CDR3 spans 14 amino acids. Germline V CDR1 and CDR2: SGHVS, FNYEAQ. V was pared by 3 bases and J by 0 bases, with 8 bases between.

The gene calls are TRBV10-3 and TRBJ2-1; the D is unclear. The CDR3 is 11 residues long. CDR1 and CDR2 (germline): ENHRY, SYGVKD. V lost 6 bases, J lost 5 bases, and 5 bases lay in between. The CDR3 protein is CAIRENNEQFF. The CDR3 DNA reads TGTGCCATCAGGGAAAACAATGAGCAGTTCTTC.

The rearrangement uses TRBV28 and TRBJ1-1, with unresolved D. Trimming took off 5 bases at V and 8 bases at J, with 15 bases between the two ends. This CDR3 region has 13 residues. Germline V gene lookup returns CDR1 MDHEN and CDR2 SYDVKM. The CDR3 sequence is CASSPSQFREAFF. CDR3 nucleotide sequence: TGTGCCAGCAGTCCCTCCCAGTTTAGAGAAGCTTTCTTT.

The V gene is TRBV25-1, the J gene TRBJ1-2, with 10 bases that match TRBD1. The CDR3 has 18 amino acids. J gave up 7 bases and V 5 bases, and 19 bases lay outside the gene matches. Germline-derived CDR1 and CDR2 are MGHDK and SYGVNS. CDR3 coding DNA: TGTGCCAGCAGTCCACAGGTCCCGGGACAGGGGTATAGTTTTGGCTACACCTTC. Translating gives CASSPQVPGQGYSFGYTF.

This sequence joins TRBV30 and TRBJ1-5, with 9 bases identical to TRBD1. Trimming at V came to 3 bases and at J to 0 bases, leaving 0 bases not matched to a gene. CDR1 and CDR2 from the germline V gene are GTSNPN and SVGIG (reference sequence). The CDR3 spans 14 residues. CDR3 sequence (DNA): TGTGCCTGGAGGGGACAGGGTAGCAATCAGCCCCAGCATTTT. It specifies CAWRGQGSNQPQHF.

This chain links TRBV28 with TRBJ2-7; TRBD2 matches at 10 bases. V lost 6 bases and J lost 5; bases outside the gene matches: 34. Germline-derived CDR1 and CDR2 are MDHEN and SYDVKM. This CDR3 comprises 23 residues. CDR3: CASSNRRRQATSTSGPRRDEQYF. Here the CDR3 DNA reads TGTGCCAGCAGCAACCGGCGCCGACAGGCCACCTCGACTAGCGGGCCTAGACGGGACGAGCAGTACTTC.